This passage covers 8 T cell receptor beta chains from one sample sequenced in a study of T cells in Graves' hyperthyroidism and ophthalmopathy (dated by TCRdb to the late 2010s). Libraries were prepared through multiplex PCR. TCRdb records Illumina HiSeq 2000 as the sequencer. The TCR beta CDR3 regions were amplified from the RNA transcripts. The first round of RT-PCR for the TCR CDR3 was performed with the HTBI primer set and the Qiagen OneStep RT-PCR kit. Using fastp at Q25 and MiXCR, TCRdb reprocessed the public reads and kept productive beta chains. CDR3 protein sequences are deduplicated, and each keeps its most common genes and DNA. The sample table records hundreds of thousands of distinct CDR3 sequences; roughly 14% of these occur just once. The top ten hold under 15% of the sample. Sequencing was done on a sample of blood. These receptor sequences come from a woman between 45 and 65 years old with Graves' ophthalmopathy.

Ten or more counts support this clonotype. This CDR3 reads CASSAQSGAGGRYEQYF. DNA for the CDR3: TGTGCCAGCAGCGCCCAAAGTGGAGCGGGAGGCCGGTACGAGCAGTACTTC. V gene TRBV7-2 combines with J gene TRBJ2-7; TRBD2 matches at 9 bases. With V trimmed by 5 bases and J by 4 bases, 15 bases remained unmatched. CDR1 and CDR2 from the germline V gene are SGHTA and FQGNSA. The CDR3 runs 17 residues.

This chain joins TRBV6-2 or TRBV6-3 and TRBJ2-3, with 8 bases fitting TRBD2. V lost 1 base and J lost 1; bases outside the gene matches: 10. The CDR3 extends over 18 amino acids. Germline V gene data show CDR1 as MNHEY and CDR2 as SVGEGT. The CDR3: CASSYFTGGPPGTDTQYF. The CDR3 DNA reads TGTGCCAGCAGTTACTTTACGGGAGGGCCTCCCGGCACAGATACGCAGTATTTT.

This clonotype was observed a handful of times. The chain carries TRBV5-8 and TRBJ2-7; TRBD1 is a possible D gene (6 bases). This CDR3 has 16 residues. Per germline, CDR1 SGHTS and CDR2 YDEGEE. The V end lost 6 bases, the J end lost 3 bases, and 22 bases lay between the germline ends. CDR3 bases: TGTGCCAGCACCAAAGTTTTCGGGACACAAAACTACGAGCAGTACTTC. This sequence encodes CASTKVFGTQNYEQYF.

The chain employs TRBV29-1 and TRBJ2-6; TRBD1 agrees at 7 bases. The CDR3 covers 14 residues. V was clipped by 7 bases and J by 3 bases; unmatched bases: 6. Looked up from germline, CDR1 is SQVTM and CDR2 is ANQGSEA. The DNA of the CDR3 is TGCAGCGCCACAGGGGCAGATGGGGCCAACGTCCTGACTTTC. Residues: CSATGADGANVLTF.

This chain joins TRBV18 and TRBJ2-2, with TRBD2 matching 13 bases. The CDR3 covers 17 residues. The ends lost 5 bases at V and 4 bases at J; junction bases unmatched: 7. Germline CDR1 KGHSH, CDR2 LQKENI. The CDR3 nucleotides are TGTGCCAGCTCAACACTAGCGGGAGGGATCGGCACCGGGGAGCTGTTTTTT. It is translated as CASSTLAGGIGTGELFF. Variable domain in full (rest from reference TRBV18 and TRBJ2-2): NAGVMQNPRHLVRRRGQEARLRCSPMKGHSHVYWYRQLPEEGLKFMVYLQKENIIDESGMPKERFSAEFPKEGPSILRIQQVVRGDSAAYFCASSTLAGGIGTGELFFGEGSRLTVL.

This clonotype was counted ten times or more. The chain recombines TRBV3-1 with TRBJ1-1; 7 nucleotides line up with TRBD1. The junction had 5 bases not matched to a gene; V was cut back by 4 bases and J by 0 bases. The CDR3 runs to 15 residues. CDR1 is LGHDT and CDR2 is YNNKEL in the germline V gene (reference sequence). The CDR3: CASSLAGTVNTEAFF. In DNA form, the CDR3 reads TGTGCCAGCAGCCTGGCCGGGACAGTGAACACTGAAGCTTTCTTT. Supplemented by reference TRBV3-1 and TRBJ1-1, the full variable domain reads DTAVSQTPKYLVTQMGNDKSIKCEQNLGHDTMYWYKQDSKKFLKIMFSYNNKELIINETVPNRFSPKSPDKAHLNLHINSLELGDSAVYFCASSLAGTVNTEAFFGQGTRLTVV.

Many counts were recorded for this clonotype. J is TRBJ1-2 and V is TRBV10-3, with 8 bases lining up with TRBD1. Germline V gene data show CDR1 as ENHRY and CDR2 as SYGVKD. CDR3 length: 13 residues. The J segment lost 3 bases and the V segment lost 5 bases, leaving 2 bases of the junction unmatched. The CDR3, as DNA: TGTGCCATCAGTTCGGACAGGGACTATGGCTACACCTTC. Its translation is CAISSDRDYGYTF.

This clonotype occurred many times. The V and J genes are TRBV7-2 and TRBJ2-5; tentative D call: TRBD2 (5 bases). The germline V gene encodes CDR1 SGHTA and CDR2 FQGNSA. Trimming took 5 bases from V and 5 from J, leaving 18 bases between them. The CDR3 has 15 amino acids. CDR3 nucleotides: TGTGCCAGCAGCCTAGGAGGCCGGCGGTGGGAGACCCAGTACTTC. Protein: CASSLGGRRWETQYF.